This T cell receptor beta chain was recovered during a study of technical replicates of blood from a handful of donors. Produced via immunoSEQ multiplex PCR; TCRdb's table is partial and in-frame only. The profile covers more than 60,000 clones, with 90% to 95% appearing a single time and about 0.41% taken by the ten largest. The CDR3 length is 13 residues. Germline V gene data show CDR1 as SNHLY and CDR2 as FYNNEI. The V and J ends lost 6 bases and 1 base respectively, with 9 bases between them. This TCR derives from a human donor in good health. Source material: T cells isolated from PBMCs. The rearrangement joins TRBV2 to TRBJ1-1; D is perhaps TRBD1 (5 bases). CDR3 region: CASSFTGNTEAFF. The CDR3 DNA follows: TGTGCCAGCAGCTTCACAGGGAACACTGAAGCTTTCTTT.